The 32 T cell receptor beta chains below all came from one sample that was sequenced in a study of blood T cell repertoires in COVID-19. Sequencing used immunoSEQ multiplex PCR; TCRdb keeps in-frame clones, though not all of them. The repertoire holds 95,000 to 150,000 clones, with about 80% as singletons. Sequences were obtained from peripheral blood. The receptors were sampled from a woman between 50 and 59 years old with acute or convalescent COVID-19.

The chain joins TRBV7-3 to TRBJ1-1; 8 bases match TRBD1. The CDR3 runs to 14 residues. Germline CDR1 reads SGHTA; CDR2 reads FQGTGA. Trimming took 5 bases from V and 3 from J; bases not matched to a gene: 5. The CDR3 nucleotides read TGTGCCAGCAGCGCGACAGGGGCCTACACTGAAGCTTTCTTT. Translated, it gives CASSATGAYTEAFF.

CDR3 residues: CASSIARDSNNYGYTF. The CDR3 DNA is TGTGCCAGTAGTATAGCCCGGGACAGCAACAACTATGGCTACACCTTC. The chain combines TRBV19 with TRBJ1-2; 7 bases fit TRBD1. The CDR3 runs to 16 residues. Germline lookup yields CDR1 LNHDA and CDR2 SQIVND (reference sequence). V lost 1 base to trimming and J lost 2 bases; unmatched junction nucleotides: 7.

This clone was counted once. This chain uses TRBV9 with TRBJ2-7; 7 bases are shared with TRBD2. CDR1 is SGDLS and CDR2 is YYNGEE in the germline V gene. The V gene end was trimmed by 2 bases and the J gene end by 2 bases; junction bases not matched to a gene: 7. This CDR3 is 15 amino acids long. CDR3 amino acids: CASSVGGTGTYEQYF. The CDR3 DNA sequence: TGTGCCAGCAGCGTGGGAGGGACGGGAACCTACGAGCAGTACTTC.

J is TRBJ2-5 and V is TRBV11-2; D perhaps matches TRBD2 (5 bases). Germline CDR1 SGHAT, CDR2 FQNNGV. The length of the CDR3 is 12 residues. Trimming took off 6 bases at V and 5 bases at J, with 10 bases between the two ends. The CDR3 loop reads CASSSPGETQYF. CDR3 coding DNA: TGTGCCAGCAGTTCCCCGGGGGAGACCCAGTACTTC.

The chain links TRBV29-1 to TRBJ1-1, with unresolved D. CDR3 size: 14 residues. V was pared by 1 base and J by 4 bases, with 13 bases between. Germline assignment: CDR1 SQVTM and CDR2 ANQGSEA. In DNA form, the CDR3 reads TGCAGCGTTGAAGGGTTTAGTCGAGGCACTGAAGCTTTCTTT. Amino acid sequence: CSVEGFSRGTEAFF.

The chain combines TRBV11-2 with TRBJ1-3, with D maybe TRBD1 (6 bases). The germline V gene has CDR1 SGHAT and CDR2 FQNNGV. V was cut by 4 bases and J by 8 bases, with 27 bases left in between. The CDR3 runs to 18 residues. The CDR3 loop is CASSSWGPENLPRHTIYF. In nucleotides, the CDR3 is TGTGCCAGCAGCTCTTGGGGGCCCGAAAACCTTCCCAGGCACACCATATATTTT.

The chain uses TRBV5-8 and TRBJ2-7; D remains unclear. V was shortened by 7 bases and J by 0 bases, with 11 bases between the two germline ends. The CDR3 runs 13 residues. The V gene's germline CDR1 is SGHTS and CDR2 YDEGEE. CDR3 sequence: CASARHLSYEQYF. CDR3 DNA: TGTGCCAGCGCACGACACCTCTCCTACGAGCAGTACTTC.

A single count supports this clone. The chain joins TRBV9 to TRBJ2-3, with 8 bases identical to TRBD2. The CDR3 has 17 amino acids. V shed 0 bases and J 3 bases; nucleotides not matched to a gene: 9. Germline V CDR1 and CDR2: SGDLS, YYNGEE. The CDR3 loop reads CASSVDPQRGLTDTQYF. CDR3 nucleotide sequence: TGTGCCAGCAGCGTAGACCCCCAGCGGGGGCTAACAGATACGCAGTATTTT.

The rearrangement links TRBV12-3 or TRBV12-4 to TRBJ1-5, with D tentatively TRBD1 (6 bases). The CDR3 spans 13 residues. The ends were cut back, 1 base at V and 7 bases at J, with 8 bases in the middle. DNA for the CDR3: TGTGCCAGCAGTTTAGACAGGGACCAGCCCCAGCATTTT. It yields the protein CASSLDRDQPQHF.

This rearrangement joins TRBV5-1 to TRBJ1-3; TRBD1 matches 7 bases. The CDR3 sequence is 16 residues long. The trim removed 4 bases at V and 0 bases at J, leaving 7 bases unmatched. Germline V lookup: CDR1 SGHRS, CDR2 YFSETQ. CDR3: CASSLGTVRSGNTIYF. The CDR3 DNA follows: TGCGCCAGCAGCCTTGGGACAGTTCGCTCTGGAAACACCATATATTTT.

This sequence joins TRBV12-3 or TRBV12-4 and TRBJ2-7; no reliable D call. Deletions cut 4 bases from V and 4 bases from J, with 5 bases between. The CDR3 consists of 11 residues. CDR3 in DNA: TGTGCCAGCAGTTCCTTATACGAGCAGTACTTC. This encodes CASSSLYEQYF.

About this clone: Mismatch with germline at one junction end may stem from a read error. This rearrangement joins TRBV7-7 to TRBJ2-7; 11 nucleotides match TRBD1. This CDR3 has 16 amino acids. CDR1 is SSHAT, CDR2 FNYEAQ, per germline (reference sequence). CDR3 DNA: TGTGCTAGCAGCTTGGGTGTCGGACAGGGGGCAAACGAGCAGTACTTC. Translating it yields CASSLGVGQGANEQYF.

The gene calls are TRBV7-8 and TRBJ1-5; D perhaps matches TRBD1 (5 bases). Germline V gene lookup returns CDR1 SGHVS and CDR2 FQNEAQ. This CDR3 region has 13 residues. The V gene lost 2 bases and the J gene lost 4 bases, with 6 bases spanning the gap. The CDR3 loop is CASSLPGNQPQHF. In DNA, the CDR3 is TGTGCCAGCAGCTTACCAGGGAATCAGCCCCAGCATTTT.

CDR3 DNA: TGTGCCAGCACCCAATGGGGGGGCATGAACACTGAAGCTTTCTTT. This encodes CASTQWGGMNTEAFF. The gene calls are TRBV7-6 and TRBJ1-1; tentatively, D is TRBD1 (6 bases). Germline loops: CDR1 SGHVS, CDR2 FNYEAQ. Trimming pared 7 bases from V and 0 bases from J, leaving 15 bases between. The length of the CDR3 is 15 residues.

The V call is TRBV28, the J call TRBJ2-7; weak D call: TRBD2 (6 bases). CDR3 length: 16 amino acids. CDR1 is MDHEN, CDR2 SYDVKM, per germline. V was cut by 6 bases and J by 2 bases, with 20 bases left in between. CDR3 in DNA: TGTGCCAGCAGGACCCCCATGGGGGGATCAACCTACGAGCAGTACTTC. The encoded protein is CASRTPMGGSTYEQYF. Full variable domain (remainder filled in from reference TRBV28 and TRBJ2-7): DVKVTQSSRYLVKRTGEKVFLECVQDMDHENMFWYRQDPGLGLRLIYFSYDVKMKEKGDIPEGYSVSREKKERFSLILESASTNQTSMYLCASRTPMGGSTYEQYFGPGTRLTVT.

The chain uses TRBV7-2 and TRBJ1-5; D not resolved. Between the trimmed V and J ends, which lost 5 bases and 3 bases, there was a span of 8 bases. The germline V gene encodes CDR1 SGHTA and CDR2 FQGNSA. CDR3 length: 13 residues. CDR3: CASSPQYNQPQHF. The CDR3 coding sequence is TGTGCCAGCAGCCCCCAGTACAATCAGCCCCAGCATTTT.

This chain connects TRBV7-6 to TRBJ1-3; D is unresolved. Trimming took off 1 base at V and 2 bases at J, with 9 bases between the two ends. The CDR3 sequence is 15 residues long. Germline V lookup: CDR1 SGHVS, CDR2 FNYEAQ. The CDR3 DNA reads TGTGCCAGCAGCTTAGGGAGCAGCACTGGAAACACCATATATTTT. Amino acids: CASSLGSSTGNTIYF.

The chain is built from TRBV20-1 and TRBJ1-2; D perhaps matches TRBD1 (5 bases). The V gene's germline CDR1 is DFQATT and CDR2 SNEGSKA (reference sequence). V was clipped by 8 bases and J by 7 bases, with 11 bases between them. The CDR3 consists of 10 residues. CDR3 DNA sequence: TGCAGTATGTGGGGGGGTGGCTACACCTTC. This gives the protein CSMWGGGYTF.

This clone showed up just a few times. The rearrangement joins TRBV11-2 to TRBJ1-6; 8 bases are shared with TRBD1. The V segment lost 5 bases and the J segment 9 bases; nucleotides outside the gene matches: 12. CDR3 length equals 16 residues. Germline lookup yields CDR1 SGHAT and CDR2 FQNNGV. CDR3 loop: CASSPTDRGWVSPLHF. CDR3 nucleotide sequence: TGTGCCAGCAGCCCAACAGACAGGGGCTGGGTTTCACCCCTCCACTTT. Variable domain in full (rest from reference TRBV11-2 and TRBJ1-6): EAGVAQSPRYKIIEKRQSVAFWCNPISGHATLYWYQQILGQGPKLLIQFQNNGVVDDSQLPKDRFSAERLKGVDSTLKIQPAKLEDSAVYLCASSPTDRGWVSPLHFGNGTRLTVT.

The chain carries TRBV5-4 and TRBJ2-5; 7 positions match TRBD1. The CDR3 runs 13 residues. Germline CDR1 is SGHNT and CDR2 is YYREEE (reference sequence). V gave up 6 bases and J gave up 2 bases; unmatched junction bases: 4. The CDR3 spells CASNRDSQETQYF. The DNA of the CDR3 is TGTGCCAGCAACCGGGACAGTCAAGAGACCCAGTACTTC. Based on the CDR3 plus reference TRBV5-4 and TRBJ2-5, the full variable domain is ETGVTQSPTHLIKTRGQQVTLRCSSQSGHNTVSWYQQALGQGPQFIFQYYREEENGRGNFPPRFSGLQFPNYSSELNVNALELDDSALYLCASNRDSQETQYFGPGTRLLVL.

The genes are TRBV11-2 and TRBJ1-1; 8 positions match TRBD1. CDR1 and CDR2 from the germline V gene are SGHAT and FQNNGV. J gave up 4 bases and V 5 bases, and 3 bases lay outside the gene matches. The CDR3 sequence is 13 residues long. DNA of the CDR3: TGTGCCAGCAGCCCTGGACAGGGCACTGAAGCTTTCTTT. This sequence encodes CASSPGQGTEAFF.

The V call is TRBV19, the J call TRBJ1-5; D is possibly TRBD1 (5 bases). V lost 4 bases, J lost 0 bases, and 16 bases lay in between. This CDR3 spans 17 amino acids. CDR1 and CDR2 from the germline V gene are LNHDA and SQIVND (reference sequence). For the CDR3, the DNA is TGTGCCAGTAGTACCTACTATGGGGCAGTTAGCAATCAGCCCCAGCATTTT. Amino acids: CASSTYYGAVSNQPQHF.

At least ten counts were recorded for this clone. This sequence joins TRBV29-1 and TRBJ2-7, with 8 bases aligning to TRBD2. Germline V CDR1 and CDR2: SQVTM, ANQGSEA. The CDR3 totals 14 residues. V shed 4 bases, J shed 3 bases, and the junction held 8 bases outside the gene matches. For the CDR3, the DNA is TGCAGCGTTGGGGCGGGGGGCAATATCTACGAGCAGTACTTC. Its translation is CSVGAGGNIYEQYF.

This clone was counted a single time. This chain connects TRBV7-2 to TRBJ2-5; 8 bases map to TRBD2. The CDR3 is 15 amino acids. From germline, CDR1 is SGHTA and CDR2 FQGNSA. V lost 5 bases and J lost 6; bases outside the gene matches: 11. CDR3 in amino acids: CASSPQGLVRKTQYF. The CDR3 DNA follows: TGTGCCAGCAGCCCCCAGGGACTAGTACGAAAGACCCAGTACTTC.

The V and J genes are TRBV11-2 and TRBJ1-4; 7 nucleotides agree with TRBD1. Germline assignment: CDR1 SGHAT and CDR2 FQNNGV. V was clipped by 6 bases and J by 0 bases; unmatched bases: 1. The CDR3 is 14 amino acids. CDR3 sequence: CASRGQTTNEKLFF. In DNA, the CDR3 is TGTGCCAGCAGGGGACAGACAACTAATGAAAAACTGTTTTTT.

The V gene is TRBV10-3, the J gene TRBJ1-1; D is possibly TRBD1 (6 bases). The CDR3 contains 15 residues. V shed 3 bases and J shed 1 base, with 12 bases lying between them. Germline loops: CDR1 ENHRY, CDR2 SYGVKD. CDR3 amino acids: CAISDKNRENTEAFF. The CDR3 DNA sequence: TGTGCCATCAGTGATAAGAACAGGGAGAACACTGAAGCTTTCTTT.

About this clone itself: One junction end does not reproduce the germline sequence, and a read error may be involved. V usage is TRBV30 and J usage is TRBJ1-2, with unresolved D. Germline CDR1 reads GTSNPN; CDR2 reads SVGIG (reference sequence). This CDR3 is 10 amino acids long. Here the CDR3 reads CAWRGVLLNF. The CDR3 DNA follows: TGTGCCTGGAGGGGAGTCCTCCTCAACTTC. Using reference TRBV30 and TRBJ1-2 for the parts outside the CDR3, the full variable domain is SQTIHQWPATLVQPVGSPLSLECTVEGTSNPNLYWYRQAAGRGLQLLFYSVGIGQISSEVPQNLSASRPQDRQFILSSKKLLLSDSGFYLCAWRGVLLNFGSGTRLTVV.

This chain uses TRBV9 with TRBJ2-1; D remains ambiguous. The CDR3 spans 15 residues. Trimming cost V 3 bases and J 6 bases, with 16 bases left between them. Per the germline V gene, CDR1 is SGDLS and CDR2 is YYNGEE. The DNA for the CDR3 is TGTGCCAGCAGCGCCCTTAGCTCCGTGGCCAATGAGCAGTTCTTC. It specifies CASSALSSVANEQFF. Together with reference TRBV9 and TRBJ2-1, the CDR3 gives the full variable domain: DSGVTQTPKHLITATGQRVTLRCSPRSGDLSVYWYQQSLDQGLQFLIQYYNGEERAKGNILERFSAQQFPDLHSELNLSSLELGDSALYFCASSALSSVANEQFFGPGTRLTVL.

The J gene is TRBJ2-5, the V gene TRBV30, with 12 bases that match TRBD2. The CDR3 sequence is 19 residues long. Germline CDR1 is GTSNPN and CDR2 is SVGIG (reference sequence). V was pared by 2 bases and J by 5 bases, with 18 bases of the junction left unmatched. As DNA, the CDR3 is TGTGCCTGGAGTAAACGGACAGCTAGGACTAGCGGGAAGGGGGAGACCCAGTACTTC. Amino acid sequence: CAWSKRTARTSGKGETQYF.

The chain combines TRBV7-8 with TRBJ2-7, with 14 positions matching TRBD2. This CDR3 contains 16 residues. Per germline, CDR1 SGHVS and CDR2 FQNEAQ. Trimming removed 5 bases from V and 4 bases from J; junction bases left unmatched: 7. CDR3 in DNA: TGTGCCAGCAGCCCTGGGACTAGCGGGAGTGTGTACGAGCAGTACTTC. Translated: CASSPGTSGSVYEQYF.

The V gene is TRBV3-1 (or the pseudogene TRBV3-2), the J gene TRBJ2-3; 8 nucleotides match TRBD2. The V and J ends lost 4 bases and 6 bases, in that order; junction bases with no gene match: 21. There are 19 residues in the CDR3. The germline CDR1 and CDR2 sequences are LGHDT and YNNKEL (reference sequence). The CDR3 DNA is TGTGCCAGCAGCCCTCCGGTCGGGCTAGCGGGCAGAGACGGGGATACGCAGTATTTT. Translated: CASSPPVGLAGRDGDTQYF.

This sequence joins TRBV7-6 and TRBJ2-5; 10 positions agree with TRBD1. V gave up 6 bases and J gave up 5 bases; unmatched junction bases: 12. Germline V CDR1 and CDR2: SGHVS, FNYEAQ. The CDR3 consists of 16 residues. The CDR3 region is CASRPPGQGFWETQYF. Written as DNA, the CDR3 is TGTGCCAGCAGACCCCCGGGACAGGGGTTTTGGGAGACCCAGTACTTC.